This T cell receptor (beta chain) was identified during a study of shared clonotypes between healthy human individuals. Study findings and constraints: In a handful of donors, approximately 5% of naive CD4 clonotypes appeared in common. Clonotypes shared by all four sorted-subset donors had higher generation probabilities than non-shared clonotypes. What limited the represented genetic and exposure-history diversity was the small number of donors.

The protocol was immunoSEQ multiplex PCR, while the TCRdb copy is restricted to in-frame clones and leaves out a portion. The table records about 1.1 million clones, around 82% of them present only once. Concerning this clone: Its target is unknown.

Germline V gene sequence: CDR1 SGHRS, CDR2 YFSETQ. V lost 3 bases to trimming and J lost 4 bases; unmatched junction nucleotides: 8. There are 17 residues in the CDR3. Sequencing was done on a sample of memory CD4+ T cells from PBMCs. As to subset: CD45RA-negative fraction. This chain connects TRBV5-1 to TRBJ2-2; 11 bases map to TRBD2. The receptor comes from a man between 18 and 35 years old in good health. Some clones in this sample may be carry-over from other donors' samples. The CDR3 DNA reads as TGCGCCAGCAGCTCCCCCTTAGCGGGAGGGCCCACCGGGGAGCTGTTTTTT. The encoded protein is CASSSPLAGGPTGELFF.